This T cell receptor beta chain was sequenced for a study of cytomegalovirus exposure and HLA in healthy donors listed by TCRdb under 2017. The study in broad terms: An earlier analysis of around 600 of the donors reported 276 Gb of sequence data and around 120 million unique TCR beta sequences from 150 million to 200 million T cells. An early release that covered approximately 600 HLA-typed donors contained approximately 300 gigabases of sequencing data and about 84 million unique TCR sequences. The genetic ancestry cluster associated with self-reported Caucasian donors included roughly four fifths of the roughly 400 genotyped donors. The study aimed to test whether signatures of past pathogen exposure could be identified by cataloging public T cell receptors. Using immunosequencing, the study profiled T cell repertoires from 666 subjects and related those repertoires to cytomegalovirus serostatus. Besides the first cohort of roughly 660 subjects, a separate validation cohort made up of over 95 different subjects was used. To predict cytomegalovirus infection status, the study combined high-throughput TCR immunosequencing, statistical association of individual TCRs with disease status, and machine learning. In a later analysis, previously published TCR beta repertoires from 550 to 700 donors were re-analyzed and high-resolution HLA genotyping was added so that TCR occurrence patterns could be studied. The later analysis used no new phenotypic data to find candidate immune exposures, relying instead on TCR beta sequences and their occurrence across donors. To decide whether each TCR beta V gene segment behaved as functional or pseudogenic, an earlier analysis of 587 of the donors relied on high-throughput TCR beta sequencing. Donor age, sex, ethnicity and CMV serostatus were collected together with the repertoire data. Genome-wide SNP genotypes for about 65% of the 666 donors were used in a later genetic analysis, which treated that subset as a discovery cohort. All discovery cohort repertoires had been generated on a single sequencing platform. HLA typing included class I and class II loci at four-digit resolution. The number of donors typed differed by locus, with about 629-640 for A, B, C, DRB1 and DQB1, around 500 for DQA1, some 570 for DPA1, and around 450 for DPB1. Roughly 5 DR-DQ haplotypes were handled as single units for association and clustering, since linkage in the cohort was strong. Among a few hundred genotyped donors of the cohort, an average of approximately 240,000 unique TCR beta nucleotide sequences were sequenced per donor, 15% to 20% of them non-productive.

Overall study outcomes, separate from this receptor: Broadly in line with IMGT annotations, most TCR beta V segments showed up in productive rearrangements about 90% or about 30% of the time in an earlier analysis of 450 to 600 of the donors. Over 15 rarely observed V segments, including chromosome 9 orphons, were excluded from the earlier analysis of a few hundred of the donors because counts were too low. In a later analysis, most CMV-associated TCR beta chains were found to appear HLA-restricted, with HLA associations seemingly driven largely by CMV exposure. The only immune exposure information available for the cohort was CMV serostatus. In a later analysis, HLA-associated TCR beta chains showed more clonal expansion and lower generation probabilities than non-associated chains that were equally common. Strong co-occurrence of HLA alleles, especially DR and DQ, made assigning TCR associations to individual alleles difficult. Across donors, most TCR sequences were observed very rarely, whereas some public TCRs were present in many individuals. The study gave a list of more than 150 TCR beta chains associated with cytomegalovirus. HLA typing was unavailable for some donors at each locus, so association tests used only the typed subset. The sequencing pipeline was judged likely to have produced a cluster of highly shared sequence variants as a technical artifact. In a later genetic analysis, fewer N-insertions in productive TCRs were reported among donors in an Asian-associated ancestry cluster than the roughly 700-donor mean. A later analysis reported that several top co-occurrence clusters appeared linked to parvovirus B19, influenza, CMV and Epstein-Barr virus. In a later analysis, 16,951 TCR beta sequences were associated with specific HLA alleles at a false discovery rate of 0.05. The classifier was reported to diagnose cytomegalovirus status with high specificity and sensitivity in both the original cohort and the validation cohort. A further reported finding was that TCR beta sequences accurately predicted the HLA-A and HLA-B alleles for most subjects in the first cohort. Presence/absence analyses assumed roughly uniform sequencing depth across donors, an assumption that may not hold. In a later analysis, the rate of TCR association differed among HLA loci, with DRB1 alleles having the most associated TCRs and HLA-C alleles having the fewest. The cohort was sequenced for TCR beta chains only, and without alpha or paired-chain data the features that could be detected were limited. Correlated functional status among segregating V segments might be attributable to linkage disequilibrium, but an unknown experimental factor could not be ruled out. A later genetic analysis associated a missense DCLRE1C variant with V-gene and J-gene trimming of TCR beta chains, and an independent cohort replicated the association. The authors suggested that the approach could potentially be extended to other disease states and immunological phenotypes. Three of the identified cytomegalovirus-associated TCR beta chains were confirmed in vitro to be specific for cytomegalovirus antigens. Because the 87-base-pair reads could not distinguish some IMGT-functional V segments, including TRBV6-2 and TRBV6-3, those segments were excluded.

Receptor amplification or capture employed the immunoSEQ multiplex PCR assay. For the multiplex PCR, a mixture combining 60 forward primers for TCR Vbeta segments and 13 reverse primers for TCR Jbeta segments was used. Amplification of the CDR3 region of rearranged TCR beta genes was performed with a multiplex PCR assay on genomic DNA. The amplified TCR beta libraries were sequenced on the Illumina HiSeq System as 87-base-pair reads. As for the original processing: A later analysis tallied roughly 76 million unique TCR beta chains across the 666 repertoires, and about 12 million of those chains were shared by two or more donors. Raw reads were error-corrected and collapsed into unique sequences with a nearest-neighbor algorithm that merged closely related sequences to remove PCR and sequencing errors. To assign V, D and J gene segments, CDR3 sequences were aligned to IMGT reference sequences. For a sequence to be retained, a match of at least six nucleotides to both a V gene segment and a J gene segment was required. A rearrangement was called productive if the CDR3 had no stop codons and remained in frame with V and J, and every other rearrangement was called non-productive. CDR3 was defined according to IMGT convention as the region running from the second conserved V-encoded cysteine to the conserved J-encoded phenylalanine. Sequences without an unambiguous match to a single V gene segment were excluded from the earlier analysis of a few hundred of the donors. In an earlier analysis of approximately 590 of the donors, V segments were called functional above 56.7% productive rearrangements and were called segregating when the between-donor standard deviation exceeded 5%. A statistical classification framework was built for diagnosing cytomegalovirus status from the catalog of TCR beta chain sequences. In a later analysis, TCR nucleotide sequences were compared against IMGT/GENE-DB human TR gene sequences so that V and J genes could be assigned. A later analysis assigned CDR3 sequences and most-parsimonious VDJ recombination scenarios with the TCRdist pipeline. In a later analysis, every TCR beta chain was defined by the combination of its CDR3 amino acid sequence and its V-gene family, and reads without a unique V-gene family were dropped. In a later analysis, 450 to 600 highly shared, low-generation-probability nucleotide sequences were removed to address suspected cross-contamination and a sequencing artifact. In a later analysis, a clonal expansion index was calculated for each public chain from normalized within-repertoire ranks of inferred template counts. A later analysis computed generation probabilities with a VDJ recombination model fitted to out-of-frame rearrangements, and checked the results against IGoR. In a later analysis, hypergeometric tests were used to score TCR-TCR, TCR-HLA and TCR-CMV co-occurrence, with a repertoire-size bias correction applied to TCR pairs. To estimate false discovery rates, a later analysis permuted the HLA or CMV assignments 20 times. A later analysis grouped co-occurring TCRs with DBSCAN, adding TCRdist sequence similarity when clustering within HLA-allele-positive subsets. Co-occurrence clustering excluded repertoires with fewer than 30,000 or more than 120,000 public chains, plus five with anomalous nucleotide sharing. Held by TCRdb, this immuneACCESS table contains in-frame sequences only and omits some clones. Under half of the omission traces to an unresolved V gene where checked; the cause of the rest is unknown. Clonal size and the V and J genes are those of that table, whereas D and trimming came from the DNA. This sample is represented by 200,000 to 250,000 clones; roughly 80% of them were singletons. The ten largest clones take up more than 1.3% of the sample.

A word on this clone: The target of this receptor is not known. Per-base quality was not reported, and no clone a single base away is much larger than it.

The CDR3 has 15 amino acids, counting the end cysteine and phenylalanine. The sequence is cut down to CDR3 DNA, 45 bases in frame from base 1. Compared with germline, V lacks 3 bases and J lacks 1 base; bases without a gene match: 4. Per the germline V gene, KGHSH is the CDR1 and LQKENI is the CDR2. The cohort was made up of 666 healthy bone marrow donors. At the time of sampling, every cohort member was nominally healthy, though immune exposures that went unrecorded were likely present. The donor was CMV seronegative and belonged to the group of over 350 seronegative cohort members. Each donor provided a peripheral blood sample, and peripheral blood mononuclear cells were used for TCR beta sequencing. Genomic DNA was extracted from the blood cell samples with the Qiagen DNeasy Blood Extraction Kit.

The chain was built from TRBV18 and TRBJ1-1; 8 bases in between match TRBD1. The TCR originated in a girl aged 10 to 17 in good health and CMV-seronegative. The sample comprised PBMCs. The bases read TGTGCCAGCTCACCGGCGGGACAGGCGAACACTGAAGCTTTCTTT. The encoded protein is CASSPAGQANTEAFF.